This TCR beta chain was captured by sequencing in a study of blood T cell repertoires in COVID-19. Sequencing was performed with immunoSEQ multiplex PCR; in TCRdb, only in-frame clones are kept and a portion is missing. This table holds tens of thousands of clones, about 91% found once. The sample holds one count of this clone. Per the germline V gene, CDR1 is SNHLY and CDR2 is FYNNEI. Trimming pared 3 bases from V and 1 base from J, leaving 12 bases between. This CDR3 spans 15 amino acids. This TCR came from a man aged 40-50 years with COVID-19, enrolled during active disease. V gene TRBV2 combines with J gene TRBJ1-1; D perhaps matches TRBD1 (6 bases). Sample: peripheral blood. This chain's CDR3 is CASSDQGTGNTEAFF. The CDR3 region has the DNA TGTGCCAGCAGTGACCAGGGGACGGGGAACACTGAAGCTTTCTTT. The full variable domain, its missing parts supplied by reference TRBV2 and TRBJ1-1, is EPEVTQTPSHQVTQMGQEVILRCVPISNHLYFYWYRQILGQKVEFLVSFYNNEISEKSEIFDDQFSVERPDGSNFTLKIRSTKLEDSAMYFCASSDQGTGNTEAFFGQGTRLTVV.